The sequence of this TCR beta chain was determined in a study of T cells after yellow fever vaccination. The study's findings and limits: Bulk-population clonotypes that are abundant could appear as contaminants in FACS-sorted repertoires. A weaker but faster secondary response was observed, peaking on day 5 versus 15.

V was cut by 1 base and J by 7 bases, with 17 bases left in between. The germline gives CDR1 DFQATT, CDR2 SNEGSKA (reference sequence). This CDR3 comprises 15 residues. The 5'RACE template-switching step produced TCR cDNA and added a universal primer site and UMIs. TCRdb fed the 5' RACE reads into MiXCR, producing one record per CDR3 protein. The table lists roughly 500,000 distinct CDR3 sequences, 15% to 20% of them singletons. As regards this clonotype: Its target is unknown.

The origin of this receptor is a man aged 25-40 years who received the YFV17D yellow fever vaccine. The rearrangement uses TRBV20-1 and TRBJ1-5, with D tentatively TRBD1 (6 bases). The sequenced sample was PBMCs, obtained 15 days after the yellow fever booster vaccination. This CDR3 is CSARGGALVGQPQHF. Written as DNA, the CDR3 is TGCAGTGCTAGAGGGGGGGCTCTGGTTGGGCAGCCCCAGCATTTT.